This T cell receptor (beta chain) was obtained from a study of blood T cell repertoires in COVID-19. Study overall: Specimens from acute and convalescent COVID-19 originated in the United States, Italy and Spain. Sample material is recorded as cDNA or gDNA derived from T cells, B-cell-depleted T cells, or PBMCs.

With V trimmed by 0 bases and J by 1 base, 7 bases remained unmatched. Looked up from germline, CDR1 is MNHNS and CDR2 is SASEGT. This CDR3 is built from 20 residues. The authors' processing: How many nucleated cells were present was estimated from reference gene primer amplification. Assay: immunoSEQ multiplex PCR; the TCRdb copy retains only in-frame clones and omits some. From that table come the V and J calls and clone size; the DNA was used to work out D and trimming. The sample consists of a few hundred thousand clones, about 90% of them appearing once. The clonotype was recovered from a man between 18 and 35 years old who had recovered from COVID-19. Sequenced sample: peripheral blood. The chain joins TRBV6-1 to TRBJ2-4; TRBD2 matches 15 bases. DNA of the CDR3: TGTGCCAGCAGTGAAGCGTATGGACTAGCGGGGGGGCCGGCCAAAAACATTCAGTACTTC. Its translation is CASSEAYGLAGGPAKNIQYF.